The 11 T cell receptor beta chains listed next were all sequenced from one sample in a study of human T cells and chemical hapten exposure. Total RNA extraction was carried out from unfractionated whole blood. TCRdb called the 5' RACE reads again in MiXCR, with one record for every CDR3 protein. The table records around 80,000 distinct CDR3 sequences, more than 15% of them present only once. Every receptor here comes from a female donor in good health.

J is TRBJ2-5 and V is TRBV2, with a possible D match to TRBD2 (5 bases). V was trimmed by 1 base and J by 5 bases, leaving 8 bases between them. Germline V gene lookup returns CDR1 SNHLY and CDR2 FYNNEI. The CDR3 length is 13 residues. Here the CDR3 reads CASSEELEETQYF. DNA for the CDR3: TGTGCCAGCAGTGAAGAACTAGAGGAGACCCAGTACTTC.

The gene calls are TRBV10-3 and TRBJ2-3; no definite D call. Germline V gene lookup returns CDR1 ENHRY and CDR2 SYGVKD. V lost 0 bases and J lost 5, with 3 bases in between. The CDR3 contains 12 residues. The CDR3 sequence is CAISESVDTQYF. In nucleotides, the CDR3 is TGTGCCATCAGTGAGTCAGTAGATACGCAGTATTTT.

This clonotype was picked up a small number of times. This chain joins TRBV5-1 and TRBJ1-1; 7 bases agree with TRBD1. V lost 3 bases to trimming and J lost 1 base; unmatched junction nucleotides: 3. The CDR3 is made up of 14 amino acids. Germline assignment: CDR1 SGHRS and CDR2 YFSETQ. The CDR3 loop is CASSSWTGNTEAFF. The CDR3 bases are TGCGCCAGCAGCTCGTGGACAGGGAACACTGAAGCTTTCTTT.

The chain combines TRBV12-3 or TRBV12-4 with TRBJ1-2; 7 bases map to TRBD1. J was trimmed by 7 bases and V by 3 bases; bases with no gene match: 5. CDR3 length: 13 residues. The CDR3 loop is CASSFRTGGGYTF. The CDR3 nucleotides are TGTGCCAGCAGTTTTAGGACAGGTGGTGGCTACACCTTC.

There are a few counts of this clonotype. V is TRBV6-5 and J is TRBJ1-2; 8 bases match TRBD1. J lost 4 bases, V lost 2 bases, and 9 bases had no gene match. Germline V gene sequence: CDR1 MNHEY, CDR2 SVGAGI. The CDR3 has 16 amino acids. The CDR3 nucleotides read TGTGCCAGCAGTTACCGGACAGGGTCGGGGGGCTATGGCTACACCTTC. Protein: CASSYRTGSGGYGYTF.

The rearrangement links TRBV5-4 to TRBJ1-2, with D unresolved. Per the germline V gene, CDR1 is SGHNT and CDR2 is YYREEE (reference sequence). Trimming shortened V by 0 bases and J by 0 bases, and 12 bases separated the two germline ends. The CDR3 has 16 residues. The CDR3 coding sequence is TGTGCCAGCAGCTTGGACCCGGACGATTCTAACTATGGCTACACCTTC. Amino acid sequence: CASSLDPDDSNYGYTF.

The rearrangement uses TRBV11-2 and TRBJ1-2; 11 positions agree with TRBD1. The CDR3 is 15 residues long. V shed 5 bases and J 3 bases; nucleotides not matched to a gene: 5. Germline V gene sequence: CDR1 SGHAT, CDR2 FQNNGV. CDR3 sequence reads: CASSPGTGGYYGYTF. CDR3 nucleotide sequence: TGTGCCAGCAGCCCAGGGACAGGGGGATACTATGGCTACACCTTC.

This clonotype was recorded a few times. The rearrangement uses TRBV6-2 or TRBV6-3 and TRBJ1-5; TRBD1 matches 8 bases. CDR1 is MNHEY and CDR2 is SVGEGT in the germline V gene. This CDR3 comprises 14 residues. J gave up 3 bases and V 5 bases, and 3 bases lay outside the gene matches. CDR3 nucleotides: TGTGCCAGCAGTCCGGACAGGGCCAATCAGCCCCAGCATTTT. As protein: CASSPDRANQPQHF.

This clonotype was counted a few times. V and J are TRBV24-1 and TRBJ2-2; TRBD2 aligns across 11 bases. V lost 3 bases to trimming and J lost 4 bases; unmatched junction nucleotides: 6. This CDR3 contains 17 residues. In germline, CDR1 is KGHDR, CDR2 SFDVKD. This CDR3 reads CATSDGSGRAFTGELFF. The CDR3 nucleotides read TGTGCCACCAGTGATGGTAGCGGGAGGGCCTTCACCGGGGAGCTGTTTTTT.

At least ten counts were recorded for this clonotype. The DNA for the CDR3 is TGTGCCAGCAGGTCGACAGAAAAACTGTTTTTT. Protein: CASRSTEKLFF. This chain connects TRBV6-6 to TRBJ1-4; D unresolved. CDR1 and CDR2 (germline): MNHNY, SVGAGI (reference sequence). The V gene lost 6 bases and the J gene lost 8 bases, with 7 bases spanning the gap. The CDR3 is 11 residues long.

This clonotype has a single count. The chain combines TRBV4-3 with TRBJ1-3; unclear D gene. Germline V gene data show CDR1 as LGHNA and CDR2 as YSLEER. CDR3 size: 17 residues. V dropped 3 bases and J dropped 4 bases, with 19 bases sitting between them. The CDR3 bases are TGCGCCAGCAGCCAGGGGAACGAGGGTCTTAGCGGAAACACCATATATTTT. It yields the protein CASSQGNEGLSGNTIYF.